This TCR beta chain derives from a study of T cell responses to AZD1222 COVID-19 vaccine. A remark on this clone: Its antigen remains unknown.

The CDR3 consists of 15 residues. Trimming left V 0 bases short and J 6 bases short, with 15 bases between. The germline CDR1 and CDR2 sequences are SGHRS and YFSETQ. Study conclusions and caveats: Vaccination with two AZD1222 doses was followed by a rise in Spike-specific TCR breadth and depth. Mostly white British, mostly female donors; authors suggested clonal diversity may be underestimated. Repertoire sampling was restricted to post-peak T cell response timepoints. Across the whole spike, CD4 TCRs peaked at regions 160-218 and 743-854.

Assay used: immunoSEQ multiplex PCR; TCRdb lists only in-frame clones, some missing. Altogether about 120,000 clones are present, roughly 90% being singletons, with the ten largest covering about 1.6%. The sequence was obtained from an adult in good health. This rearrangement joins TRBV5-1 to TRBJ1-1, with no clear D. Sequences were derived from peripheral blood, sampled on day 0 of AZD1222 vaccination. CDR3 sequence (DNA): TGCGCCAGCAGCTTGGATAGGCCCTACGGGCCTGAAGCTTTCTTT. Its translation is CASSLDRPYGPEAFF.